This TCR beta chain was profiled in a study of early T cells in non-severe SARS-CoV-2 infection. Whole-study context: Chains were unpaired, as sequencing was done on bulk RNA from unsorted whole blood.

The V segment lost 5 bases and the J segment 0 bases; nucleotides outside the gene matches: 7. Germline V gene lookup returns CDR1 SGHVS and CDR2 FQNEAQ. The CDR3 consists of 16 residues. Unique molecular identifiers were affixed to single, distinct cDNA molecules. Each CDR3 protein is one row after TCRdb ran MiXCR on the 5' RACE reads. The sample lists roughly 60,000 distinct CDR3 sequences; around 13% were seen once. The sample holds a few counts of this clonotype. The sequence derives from an adult who was a healthcare worker with PCR-confirmed SARS-CoV-2 infection or an uninfected control (not recorded which). The chain is built from TRBV7-8 and TRBJ1-5, with TRBD1 matching over 7 bases. The sequencing sample was made of whole blood. The CDR3 spells CASSPGTASSNQPQHF. In DNA form, the CDR3 reads TGTGCCAGCAGCCCCGGGACAGCTTCTAGCAATCAGCCCCAGCATTTT.